This T cell receptor beta chain was sequenced for a study of blood T cell repertoires in COVID-19. Study-wide background: Collection of acute and convalescent COVID-19 samples took place in the United States, Italy and Spain. T cells, B-cell-depleted T cells, or PBMCs provided the cDNA or gDNA that served as material.

Original processing methods: Scientists estimated how many nucleated cells there were by amplifying reference gene primers. This table comes from immunoSEQ multiplex PCR, and its TCRdb copy is limited to in-frame clones, with some not included. V and J calls and clone size are given by that table; D and trimming were obtained from the DNA. This table has 60,000 to 80,000 clones, approximately 88% appearing once. Looked up from germline, CDR1 is SGHRS and CDR2 is YFSETQ. The CDR3 length is 20 residues. Trimming took 4 bases from V and 2 from J; bases not matched to a gene: 21. This receptor was taken from a man aged 50 to 60 with active COVID-19. The sample consisted of peripheral blood. This sequence joins TRBV5-1 and TRBJ2-4, with 7 bases fitting TRBD1. The CDR3 DNA sequence: TGCGCCAGCAGCCCTGGAGCCCACGGGACAGATGGGCTATCCAAAAACATTCAGTACTTC. Protein: CASSPGAHGTDGLSKNIQYF. The full variable domain, rest sourced from reference TRBV5-1 and TRBJ2-4, is KAGVTQTPRYLIKTRGQQVTLSCSPISGHRSVSWYQQTPGQGLQFLFEYFSETQRNKGNFPGRFSGRQFSNSRSEMNVSTLELGDSALYLCASSPGAHGTDGLSKNIQYFGAGTRLSVL.